A selection of T cell receptor beta chains follows, all from one sample in a study of CXCR3-negative and CXCR3-positive naive CD8 T cells. TCRdb reprocessed the 5' RACE reads and stores each CDR3 protein as one record, lacking DNA. Recorded for this sample: approximately 89,000 distinct CDR3 sequences. Material: naive CXCR3+ CD8+ T cells from blood. The receptors originated from a human donor in good health. Some clones in this sample may be carry-over from other donors' samples. The CDR3 runs from the conserved cysteine through the conserved F or W.

v_call: TRBV24-1
j_call: TRBJ2-2
cdr3_aa: CATSDASGTGELFF

v_call: TRBV5-1
j_call: TRBJ2-2
cdr3_aa: CASSFYAGELFF

v_call: TRBV29-1
j_call: TRBJ2-5
cdr3_aa: CSGGGQVGETQYF

v_call: TRBV10-3
j_call: TRBJ2-1
cdr3_aa: CAITILDRGVLEQFF

v_call: TRBV28
j_call: TRBJ2-7
cdr3_aa: CASRSRTGESYEQYF

v_call: TRBV12-3/TRBV12-4
j_call: TRBJ2-5
cdr3_aa: CASSLSSWETQYF

v_call: TRBV12-3/TRBV12-4
j_call: TRBJ1-1
cdr3_aa: CASLRQYTEAFF

v_call: TRBV7-2
j_call: TRBJ2-7
cdr3_aa: CASSPGLAANYEQYF

v_call: TRBV21-1
j_call: TRBJ2-2
cdr3_aa: CARKDSNTGELFF

v_call: TRBV2
j_call: TRBJ2-7
cdr3_aa: CASSESGGYEQYF

v_call: TRBV11-2
j_call: TRBJ1-5
cdr3_aa: CASSPDRAGQPQHF

v_call: TRBV6-2/TRBV6-3
j_call: TRBJ2-1
cdr3_aa: CASSYEIGSYNEQFF

v_call: TRBV28
j_call: TRBJ2-7
cdr3_aa: CASSPGEGPYEQYF

v_call: TRBV4-1
j_call: TRBJ2-7
cdr3_aa: CASSQVGPEEQYF

v_call: TRBV6-1
j_call: TRBJ2-7
cdr3_aa: CASSETRYYEQYF

v_call: TRBV20-1
j_call: TRBJ1-2
cdr3_aa: CSARGGQGFFGYTF

v_call: TRBV27
j_call: TRBJ2-1
cdr3_aa: CASSLSWSEYNEQFF

v_call: TRBV27
j_call: TRBJ2-1
cdr3_aa: CASSRLGLAVNEQFF

v_call: TRBV2
j_call: TRBJ2-4
cdr3_aa: CASQLAEVIKNIQYF

v_call: TRBV12-3/TRBV12-4
j_call: TRBJ1-3
cdr3_aa: CASSLDGSGNTIYF

v_call: TRBV3-1
j_call: TRBJ1-2
cdr3_aa: CASSPGGGNLYGYTF

v_call: TRBV6-2/TRBV6-3
j_call: TRBJ2-1
cdr3_aa: CASSYSEGADEQFF

v_call: TRBV6-2/TRBV6-3
j_call: TRBJ2-7
cdr3_aa: CATAGYSYEQYF

v_call: TRBV5-6
j_call: TRBJ2-5
cdr3_aa: CASGIGGETQYF

v_call: TRBV5-1
j_call: TRBJ2-2
cdr3_aa: CASSLVSENTGELFF

v_call: TRBV12-3/TRBV12-4
j_call: TRBJ2-1
cdr3_aa: CAIINLHHNEQFF

v_call: TRBV11-2
j_call: TRBJ2-7
cdr3_aa: CASSLEGTPPEQYF

v_call: TRBV7-6
j_call: TRBJ2-3
cdr3_aa: CASSLEAGGGTDTQYF

v_call: TRBV11-2
j_call: TRBJ2-7
cdr3_aa: CASSFRTAYYEQYF

v_call: TRBV21-1
j_call: TRBJ2-3
cdr3_aa: CASSKSLAGSTDTQYF

v_call: TRBV28
j_call: TRBJ2-1
cdr3_aa: CASRQGGRSYNEQFF

v_call: TRBV5-6
j_call: TRBJ2-7
cdr3_aa: CASSLSPLPAYEQYF

v_call: TRBV4-1
j_call: TRBJ2-7
cdr3_aa: CASSQVGQYEQYF

v_call: TRBV7-8
j_call: TRBJ2-3
cdr3_aa: CASSLITSGSTDTQYF

v_call: TRBV12-3/TRBV12-4
j_call: TRBJ2-1
cdr3_aa: CASRDRGGGNEQFF

v_call: TRBV28
j_call: TRBJ1-6
cdr3_aa: CASSWGGPSPLHF

v_call: TRBV12-3/TRBV12-4
j_call: TRBJ2-3
cdr3_aa: CASSFDGSRDTQYF

v_call: TRBV20-1
j_call: TRBJ2-5
cdr3_aa: CSARGGQSYQETQYF

v_call: TRBV6-2/TRBV6-3
j_call: TRBJ2-3
cdr3_aa: CASSLIGDTQYF

v_call: TRBV15
j_call: TRBJ1-4
cdr3_aa: CATSRTRGRTNEKLFF

v_call: TRBV7-9
j_call: TRBJ2-7
cdr3_aa: CASSSTGTGAYEQYF

v_call: TRBV7-9
j_call: TRBJ1-6
cdr3_aa: CASSLVDGGANSPLHF

v_call: TRBV21-1
j_call: TRBJ2-7
cdr3_aa: CASSKDRDNLYEQYF

v_call: TRBV3-1
j_call: TRBJ2-1
cdr3_aa: CASSQLLAGEGESYNEQFF

v_call: TRBV5-1
j_call: TRBJ2-2
cdr3_aa: CASSLDWGTTGELFF

v_call: TRBV28
j_call: TRBJ1-5
cdr3_aa: CAIHPGFGTQPQHF

v_call: TRBV25-1
j_call: TRBJ2-1
cdr3_aa: CASSAGQGPYNEQFF

v_call: TRBV5-1
j_call: TRBJ2-7
cdr3_aa: CASSQDGRSYEQYF

v_call: TRBV4-1
j_call: TRBJ2-7
cdr3_aa: CASSHRTSGAYEQYF

v_call: TRBV6-1
j_call: TRBJ2-1
cdr3_aa: CATTSGGAGNEQFF